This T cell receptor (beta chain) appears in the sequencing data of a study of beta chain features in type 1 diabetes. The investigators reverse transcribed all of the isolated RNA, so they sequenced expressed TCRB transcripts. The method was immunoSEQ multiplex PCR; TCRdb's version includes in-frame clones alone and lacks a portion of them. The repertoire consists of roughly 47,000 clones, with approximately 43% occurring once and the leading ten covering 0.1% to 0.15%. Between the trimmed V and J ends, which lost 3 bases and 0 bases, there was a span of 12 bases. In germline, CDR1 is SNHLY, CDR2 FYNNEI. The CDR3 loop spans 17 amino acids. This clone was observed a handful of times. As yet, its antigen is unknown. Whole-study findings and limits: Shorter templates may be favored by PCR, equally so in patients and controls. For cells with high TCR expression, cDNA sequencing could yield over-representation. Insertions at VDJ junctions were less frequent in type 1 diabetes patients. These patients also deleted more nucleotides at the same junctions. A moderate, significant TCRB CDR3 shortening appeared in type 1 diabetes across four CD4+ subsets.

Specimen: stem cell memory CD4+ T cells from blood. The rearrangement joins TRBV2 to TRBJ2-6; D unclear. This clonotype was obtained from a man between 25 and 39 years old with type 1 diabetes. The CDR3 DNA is TGTGCCAGCAGTGACCCCGGCGGCCACTCTGGGGCCAACGTCCTGACTTTC. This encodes CASSDPGGHSGANVLTF.